Following are 10 T cell receptor beta chains from one sample sequenced in a study of cytomegalovirus exposure and HLA in healthy donors. Primers included in the PCR were 60 Vbeta and 13 Jbeta primers. The method was immunoSEQ multiplex PCR; TCRdb's version includes in-frame clones alone and lacks a portion of them. The sample holds tens of thousands of clones. Sequencing was performed on PBMCs. These receptors originate from a woman aged 25 to 39 in good health and CMV-seronegative.

V and J are TRBV18 and TRBJ2-7, with 13 bases lining up with TRBD2. The junction had 4 bases not matched to a gene; V was cut back by 3 bases and J by 5 bases. Germline V gives CDR1 KGHSH, CDR2 LQKENI. This CDR3 region has 15 residues. CDR3 protein: CASSPGTSGTHEQYF. The CDR3 DNA follows: TGTGCCAGCTCACCCGGGACTAGCGGGACCCACGAGCAGTACTTC.

The chain couples TRBV28 to TRBJ2-7, with D possibly matching TRBD2 (5 bases). Per germline, CDR1 MDHEN and CDR2 SYDVKM. V gave up 5 bases and J gave up 2 bases, with 13 bases separating them. This CDR3 comprises 14 residues. CDR3 sequence: CASSPSLGTYEQYF. The CDR3 DNA reads TGTGCCAGCAGTCCTAGCCTAGGAACCTACGAGCAGTACTTC.

This chain uses TRBV6-1 with TRBJ1-5; unclear D gene. This CDR3 is 11 amino acids long. Deletions cut 3 bases from V and 9 bases from J, with 6 bases between. Germline V gives CDR1 MNHNS, CDR2 SASEGT. This CDR3 is CASSDSPPQHF. In DNA form, the CDR3 reads TGTGCCAGCAGTGATTCTCCGCCCCAGCATTTT.

V and J are TRBV5-6 and TRBJ1-2; 7 bases align to TRBD1. V dropped 4 bases and J dropped 1; count of bases not matched to a gene: 7. The CDR3 sequence is 15 residues long. CDR1 is SGHDT and CDR2 is YYEEEE in the germline V gene. The CDR3: CASSDGTALNYGYTF. As DNA, the CDR3 is TGTGCCAGCAGCGATGGGACAGCGCTTAACTATGGCTACACCTTC.

The V gene is TRBV27, the J gene TRBJ2-7; TRBD2 aligns across 8 bases. From germline, CDR1 is MNHEY and CDR2 SMNVEV (reference sequence). Unmatched junction bases numbered 8, after V lost 5 bases and J lost 5 bases. The CDR3 loop spans 14 amino acids. The CDR3: CASSTLAGGDEQYF. The CDR3 DNA reads TGTGCCAGCAGTACTCTCGCCGGGGGGGACGAGCAGTACTTC.

The chain combines TRBV4-1 with TRBJ2-3, with 7 bases matching TRBD1. With 4 bases clipped from V and 2 bases from J, the junction kept 12 bases outside the gene matches. CDR3 length equals 17 residues. CDR1 is MGHRA, CDR2 YSYEKL, per germline. The CDR3 sequence: CASSPQPRQGYTDTQYF. CDR3 coding DNA: TGCGCCAGCAGCCCCCAACCGAGACAGGGATACACAGATACGCAGTATTTT.

The gene calls are TRBV19 and TRBJ1-5; perhaps TRBD1 as D (5 bases). This CDR3 spans 14 amino acids. Germline V gene sequence: CDR1 LNHDA, CDR2 SQIVND (reference sequence). With 0 bases removed from V and 9 bases from J, the gap between germline ends came to 12 bases. The CDR3 nucleotides are TGTGCCAGTAGTATAGAACAGGCCGGACGGCCCCAGCATTTT. The encoded protein is CASSIEQAGRPQHF.

With respect to this clone: One junction end disagrees with the germline gene, perhaps due to a read error. The chain combines TRBV7-7 with TRBJ2-2, with 7 bases lining up with TRBD1. Germline-derived CDR1 and CDR2 are SSHAT and FNYEAQ (reference sequence). The CDR3 consists of 16 residues. CDR3 protein: CASSRDRPSSTGELFF. As DNA, the CDR3 is TGTGCTAGCAGCCGGGACAGACCGTCGAGCACCGGGGAGCTGTTTTTT.

V usage is TRBV7-8 and J usage is TRBJ1-1; tentatively, D is TRBD1 (5 bases). The CDR3 runs to 17 residues. The germline V gene has CDR1 SGHVS and CDR2 FQNEAQ. Trimming took off 5 bases at V and 1 base at J, with 20 bases between the two ends. This CDR3 reads CASSLWALGLRNTEAFF. The CDR3 DNA is TGTGCCAGCAGCCTGTGGGCCCTGGGGCTGAGGAACACTGAAGCTTTCTTT.

J is TRBJ1-5 and V is TRBV28; 10 positions agree with TRBD1. The length of the CDR3 is 15 residues. V shed 5 bases, J shed 6 bases, and the junction held 7 bases outside the gene matches. The germline V gene encodes CDR1 MDHEN and CDR2 SYDVKM. The CDR3 region has the DNA TGTGCCAGCAGTCAAGGACAGGGGGATGTTCAGCCCCAGCATTTT. Translating gives CASSQGQGDVQPQHF.